This record concerns one TCR beta chain sequence. The data belong to a study of blood T cell repertoires in COVID-19. As for the study in general: There were acute and convalescent COVID-19 samples, and they came from the United States, Italy and Spain. T cells, B-cell-depleted T cells, or PBMCs provided the cDNA or gDNA that served as material.

Germline V lookup: CDR1 MDHEN, CDR2 SYDVKM. V lost 3 bases and J 4 bases, leaving 9 bases between the germline ends. The CDR3 is made up of 14 amino acids. How the authors handled the data: How many nucleated cells were present was estimated from reference gene primer amplification. The table came from immunoSEQ multiplex PCR; TCRdb's copy has only in-frame clones and leaves some out. The V and J calls and clone size were taken over from that table, and D and trimming were inferred from the DNA. The profile shows 280,000 or so clones, about 85% of them singletons. Sequencing was performed on peripheral blood. This clonotype originated in a human donor in a cohort sampled during active COVID-19. The genes are TRBV28 and TRBJ2-2; D may be TRBD2 (6 bases). The CDR3 region is CASSFGGFTGELFF. The CDR3 coding sequence is TGTGCCAGCAGTTTTGGGGGGTTCACCGGGGAGCTGTTTTTT.